The 21 T cell receptor beta chains below come from one sample, sequenced in a study of blood T cell repertoires in COVID-19. TCRdb's table, derived via immunoSEQ multiplex PCR, lists solely in-frame clones and lacks some. This repertoire shows about 280,000 clones, approximately 91% found once; its top ten account for 0.94%. Sequencing used peripheral blood. The receptors originated from a woman aged 40 to 49 who had recovered from COVID-19.

The CDR3: CASSSSGRIGELFF. The CDR3 DNA reads as TGTGCCAGCAGTTCTAGCGGGAGGATCGGGGAGCTGTTTTTT. V and J are TRBV27 and TRBJ2-2; TRBD2 matches 11 bases. In germline, CDR1 is MNHEY, CDR2 SMNVEV (reference sequence). This CDR3 region has 14 residues. The V segment lost 4 bases and the J segment 7 bases; nucleotides outside the gene matches: 2.

Remarks on this clone: Other DNA sequences in the sample encode the same CDR3. The CDR3 loop reads CASSSGTHYEQYF. CDR3 in DNA: TGTGCCAGCAGCTCCGGGACTCACTACGAGCAGTACTTC. V usage is TRBV28 and J usage is TRBJ2-7; tentative D call: TRBD2 (6 bases). Germline V gives CDR1 MDHEN, CDR2 SYDVKM. Deletions cut 6 bases from V and 3 bases from J, with 12 bases between. The CDR3 has 13 amino acids.

This chain uses TRBV9 with TRBJ2-5; 11 nucleotides match TRBD1. Germline V gives CDR1 SGDLS, CDR2 YYNGEE. V was pared by 4 bases and J by 5 bases, with 16 bases of the junction left unmatched. This CDR3 has 18 amino acids. In DNA form, the CDR3 reads TGTGCCAGCAGCCAACGGACAGGGGGCGGTGATCCGCCCGAGACCCAGTACTTC. Encoded protein: CASSQRTGGGDPPETQYF.

The V and J genes are TRBV6-6 and TRBJ2-3; 9 bases map to TRBD1. Trimming removed 6 bases from V and 2 bases from J; junction bases left unmatched: 6. From germline, CDR1 is MNHNY and CDR2 SVGAGI (reference sequence). CDR3 size: 15 residues. CDR3 coding DNA: TGTGCCAGCAGGGGGACAGGGAGGTCCACAGATACGCAGTATTTT. Its translation is CASRGTGRSTDTQYF.

This clone came up once. CDR3: CATSRGRGLGTENEKLFF. The CDR3 DNA sequence: TGTGCCACCAGCAGAGGGAGGGGGCTGGGGACAGAGAATGAAAAACTGTTTTTT. The chain is built from TRBV15 and TRBJ1-4; 7 nucleotides align to TRBD1. The CDR3 is made up of 18 amino acids. The V segment lost 1 base and the J segment 5 bases; nucleotides outside the gene matches: 13. CDR1 is LNHNV and CDR2 is YYDKDF in the germline V gene (reference sequence).

The rearrangement uses TRBV5-1 and TRBJ2-3; tentative D call: TRBD2 (5 bases). CDR3 size: 13 residues. V dropped 1 base and J dropped 3 bases, with 6 bases sitting between them. Looked up from germline, CDR1 is SGHRS and CDR2 is YFSETQ. In DNA, the CDR3 is TGCGCCAGCAGCTTGTGGGAGACAGATACGCAGTATTTT. Protein: CASSLWETDTQYF.

The chain joins TRBV5-1 to TRBJ1-1; 7 nucleotides line up with TRBD1. The CDR3 runs to 15 residues. From germline, CDR1 is SGHRS and CDR2 YFSETQ. J lost 3 bases, V lost 0 bases, and 5 bases had no gene match. The CDR3 reads CASSLEGQIYTEAFF. CDR3 DNA: TGCGCCAGCAGCTTGGAGGGACAGATCTACACTGAAGCTTTCTTT.

The chain uses TRBV7-2 and TRBJ2-1; TRBD2 agrees at 8 bases. J was trimmed by 3 bases and V by 5 bases; bases with no gene match: 6. Germline assignment: CDR1 SGHTA and CDR2 FQGNSA. CDR3 length: 15 amino acids. The CDR3 here is CASSAATSGYNEQFF. Here the CDR3 DNA reads TGTGCCAGCAGCGCGGCTACTAGCGGCTACAATGAGCAGTTCTTC.

This chain joins TRBV27 and TRBJ2-7, with TRBD2 matching 13 bases. The CDR3 sequence is 15 residues long. Trimming removed 5 bases from V and 5 bases from J; junction bases left unmatched: 6. CDR1 and CDR2 (germline): MNHEY, SMNVEV (reference sequence). The CDR3 region is CASSGTSGIFHEQYF. The DNA of the CDR3 is TGTGCCAGCAGTGGGACTAGCGGGATCTTCCACGAGCAGTACTTC.

This chain joins TRBV7-8 and TRBJ2-1; 8 nucleotides align to TRBD1. The germline V gene has CDR1 SGHVS and CDR2 FQNEAQ. The CDR3 is 14 residues long. With V trimmed by 4 bases and J by 5 bases, 4 bases remained unmatched. The CDR3: CASSSDRVNNEQFF. DNA of the CDR3: TGTGCCAGCAGCTCGGACAGGGTGAACAATGAGCAGTTCTTC.

The chain is built from TRBV30 and TRBJ1-1, with D maybe TRBD1 (6 bases). There are 13 residues in the CDR3. Trimming took 3 bases from V and 1 from J, leaving 9 bases between them. Looked up from germline, CDR1 is GTSNPN and CDR2 is SVGIG (reference sequence). Written as DNA, the CDR3 is TGTGCCTGGAGCGGACAGTCGAACACTGAAGCTTTCTTT. It is translated as CAWSGQSNTEAFF.

This chain links TRBV28 with TRBJ2-1; 9 nucleotides agree with TRBD2. CDR1 is MDHEN and CDR2 is SYDVKM in the germline V gene. V lost 5 bases to trimming and J lost 13 bases; unmatched junction nucleotides: 12. The CDR3 spans 14 residues. In DNA, the CDR3 is TGTGCCAGCAGTCCCCCCACCCCGCGGGAGGGCCAGTTCTTC. Amino acid sequence: CASSPPTPREGQFF. Looking up the rest from reference TRBV28 and TRBJ2-1 gives the full variable domain: DVKVTQSSRYLVKRTGEKVFLECVQDMDHENMFWYRQDPGLGLRLIYFSYDVKMKEKGDIPEGYSVSREKKERFSLILESASTNQTSMYLCASSPPTPREGQFFGPGTRLTVL.

The V and J genes are TRBV29-1 and TRBJ1-2; D is perhaps TRBD1 (6 bases). CDR1 and CDR2 from the germline V gene are SQVTM and ANQGSEA. Between the trimmed V and J ends, which lost 7 bases and 8 bases, there was a span of 20 bases. The CDR3 sequence is 13 residues long. The CDR3 loop is CSAGEQGQSGYTF. The CDR3 nucleotides read TGCAGCGCTGGGGAGCAGGGGCAGTCCGGCTACACCTTC.

The chain carries TRBV4-1 and TRBJ2-7, with 7 bases matching TRBD2. With 1 base clipped from V and 7 bases from J, the junction kept 13 bases outside the gene matches. Germline values: CDR1 MGHRA, CDR2 YSYEKL. The CDR3 runs to 16 residues. The CDR3 DNA reads as TGCGCCAGCAGCCAAGGATCCGTAGCGGGCCCCTCAGAGCAGTACTTC. Protein sequence: CASSQGSVAGPSEQYF.

This chain links TRBV14 with TRBJ2-5; 7 positions agree with TRBD2. With 1 base clipped from V and 0 bases from J, the junction kept 5 bases outside the gene matches. From germline, CDR1 is SGHDN and CDR2 FVKESK. This CDR3 spans 16 amino acids. This CDR3 reads CASSQVGGLNQETQYF. As DNA, the CDR3 is TGTGCCAGCAGCCAAGTCGGGGGACTAAACCAAGAGACCCAGTACTTC. The variable domain in full, completed from reference TRBV14 and TRBJ2-5, reads EAGVTQFPSHSVIEKGQTVTLRCDPISGHDNLYWYRRVMGKEIKFLLHFVKESKQDESGMPNNRFLAERTGGTYSTLKVQPAELEDSGVYFCASSQVGGLNQETQYFGPGTRLLVL.

The V and J genes are TRBV3-1 (or the pseudogene TRBV3-2) and TRBJ2-2; D possibly corresponds to TRBD2 (5 bases). CDR1 is LGHDT and CDR2 is YNNKEL in the germline V gene (reference sequence). V lost 1 base, J lost 7 bases, and 10 bases lay in between. This CDR3 comprises 14 residues. CDR3 amino acids: CASSQAGLGGELFF. CDR3 DNA: TGTGCCAGCAGCCAAGCGGGGTTGGGCGGGGAGCTGTTTTTT.

The J gene is TRBJ2-5, the V gene TRBV18; no firm D call. Trimming stripped 3 bases from V and 5 bases from J, with 13 bases between. This CDR3 region has 14 residues. CDR1 and CDR2 (germline): KGHSH, LQKENI. CDR3 DNA sequence: TGTGCCAGCTCACCTCCCGTATCTTCGGAGACCCAGTACTTC. Translated, it gives CASSPPVSSETQYF. The complete variable domain, with remaining parts taken from reference TRBV18 and TRBJ2-5, reads NAGVMQNPRHLVRRRGQEARLRCSPMKGHSHVYWYRQLPEEGLKFMVYLQKENIIDESGMPKERFSAEFPKEGPSILRIQQVVRGDSAAYFCASSPPVSSETQYFGPGTRLLVL.

V usage is TRBV25-1 and J usage is TRBJ1-1, with no clear D. CDR1 is MGHDK, CDR2 SYGVNS, per germline. The V end was cut by 3 bases, the J end by 8 bases, with 4 bases between. The CDR3 is made up of 10 amino acids. CDR3 in amino acids: CASSDREAFF. DNA for the CDR3: TGTGCCAGCAGTGACAGGGAAGCTTTCTTT.

The chain combines TRBV24-1 with TRBJ2-1, with a weak D call TRBD2 (8 bases). Germline V lookup: CDR1 KGHDR, CDR2 SFDVKD. Trimming took off 4 bases at V and 7 bases at J, with 19 bases between the two ends. This CDR3 region has 16 residues. CDR3 nucleotide sequence: TGTGCCACCAGTGAAGTAGGGGGCCAGCGGGAGAATGAGCAGTTCTTC. This codes for CATSEVGGQRENEQFF.

The chain couples TRBV2 to TRBJ2-3, with a possible D match to TRBD2 (6 bases). CDR1 is SNHLY, CDR2 FYNNEI, per germline. The CDR3 loop spans 14 amino acids. V lost 6 bases and J 2 bases, leaving 12 bases between the germline ends. The chain's CDR3 is CASRWRESTDTQYF. CDR3 coding DNA: TGTGCCAGCAGGTGGCGGGAATCCACAGATACGCAGTATTTT.

The chain couples TRBV4-1 to TRBJ2-3; the match to TRBD2 covers 15 bases. V lost 4 bases to trimming and J lost 7 bases; unmatched junction nucleotides: 18. The germline CDR1 and CDR2 sequences are MGHRA and YSYEKL. The CDR3 has 20 residues. In DNA form, the CDR3 reads TGCGCCAGCAGCCCCCGGACTAGCGGGAGGGCTATCTCGTCGGCGTATACGCAGTATTTT. Translating gives CASSPRTSGRAISSAYTQYF.